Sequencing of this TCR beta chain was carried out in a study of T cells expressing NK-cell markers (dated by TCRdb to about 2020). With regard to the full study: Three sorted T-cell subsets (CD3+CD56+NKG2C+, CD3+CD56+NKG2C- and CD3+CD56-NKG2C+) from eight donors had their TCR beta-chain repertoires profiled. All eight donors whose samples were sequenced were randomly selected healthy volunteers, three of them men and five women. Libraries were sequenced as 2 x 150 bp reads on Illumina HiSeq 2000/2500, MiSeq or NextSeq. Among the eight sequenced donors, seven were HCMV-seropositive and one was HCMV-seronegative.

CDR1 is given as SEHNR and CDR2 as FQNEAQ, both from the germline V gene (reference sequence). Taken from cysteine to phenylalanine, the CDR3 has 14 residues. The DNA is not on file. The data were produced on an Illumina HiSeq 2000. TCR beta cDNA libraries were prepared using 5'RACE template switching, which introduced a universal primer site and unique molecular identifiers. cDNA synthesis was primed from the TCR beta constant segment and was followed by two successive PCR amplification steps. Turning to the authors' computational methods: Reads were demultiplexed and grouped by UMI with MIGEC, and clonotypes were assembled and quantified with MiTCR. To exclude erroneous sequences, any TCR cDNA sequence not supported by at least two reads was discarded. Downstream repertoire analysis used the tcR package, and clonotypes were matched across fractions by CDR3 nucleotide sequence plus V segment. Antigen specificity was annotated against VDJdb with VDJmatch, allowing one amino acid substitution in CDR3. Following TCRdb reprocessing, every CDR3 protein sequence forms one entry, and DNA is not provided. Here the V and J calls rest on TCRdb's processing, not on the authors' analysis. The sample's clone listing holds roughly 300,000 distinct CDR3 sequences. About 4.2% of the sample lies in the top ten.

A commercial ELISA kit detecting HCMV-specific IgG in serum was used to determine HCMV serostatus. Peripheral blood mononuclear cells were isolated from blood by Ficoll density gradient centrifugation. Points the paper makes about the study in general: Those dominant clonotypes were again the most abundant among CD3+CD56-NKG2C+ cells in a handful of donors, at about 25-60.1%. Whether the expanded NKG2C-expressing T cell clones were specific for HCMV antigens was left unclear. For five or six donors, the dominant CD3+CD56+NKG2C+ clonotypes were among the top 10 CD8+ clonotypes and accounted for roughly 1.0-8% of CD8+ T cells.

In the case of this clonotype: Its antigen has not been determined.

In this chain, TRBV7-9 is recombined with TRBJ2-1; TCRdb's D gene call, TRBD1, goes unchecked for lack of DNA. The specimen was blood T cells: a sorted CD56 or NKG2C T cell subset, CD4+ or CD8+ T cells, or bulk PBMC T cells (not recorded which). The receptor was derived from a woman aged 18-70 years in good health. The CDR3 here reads CASSGTGGLNEQFF.